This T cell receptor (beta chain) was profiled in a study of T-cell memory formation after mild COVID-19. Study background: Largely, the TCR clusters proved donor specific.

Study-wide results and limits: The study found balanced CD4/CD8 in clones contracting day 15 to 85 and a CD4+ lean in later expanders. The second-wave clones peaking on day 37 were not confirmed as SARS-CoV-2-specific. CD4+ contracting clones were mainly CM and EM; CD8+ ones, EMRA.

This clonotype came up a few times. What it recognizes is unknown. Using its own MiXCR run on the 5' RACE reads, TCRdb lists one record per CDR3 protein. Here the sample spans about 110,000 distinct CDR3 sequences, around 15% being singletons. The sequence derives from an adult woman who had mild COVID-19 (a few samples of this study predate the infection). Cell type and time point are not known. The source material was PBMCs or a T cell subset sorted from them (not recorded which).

Written as DNA, the CDR3 is TGCGCCAGCAGCCAAGATGAGGGTCGTGGCAATGAGCAGTTCTTC. Encoded protein: CASSQDEGRGNEQFF. The chain links TRBV4-1 to TRBJ2-1, with D possibly being TRBD2 (5 bases). The CDR3 consists of 15 residues. Germline CDR1 reads MGHRA; CDR2 reads YSYEKL. V was cut by 0 bases and J by 6 bases, with 12 bases left in between.